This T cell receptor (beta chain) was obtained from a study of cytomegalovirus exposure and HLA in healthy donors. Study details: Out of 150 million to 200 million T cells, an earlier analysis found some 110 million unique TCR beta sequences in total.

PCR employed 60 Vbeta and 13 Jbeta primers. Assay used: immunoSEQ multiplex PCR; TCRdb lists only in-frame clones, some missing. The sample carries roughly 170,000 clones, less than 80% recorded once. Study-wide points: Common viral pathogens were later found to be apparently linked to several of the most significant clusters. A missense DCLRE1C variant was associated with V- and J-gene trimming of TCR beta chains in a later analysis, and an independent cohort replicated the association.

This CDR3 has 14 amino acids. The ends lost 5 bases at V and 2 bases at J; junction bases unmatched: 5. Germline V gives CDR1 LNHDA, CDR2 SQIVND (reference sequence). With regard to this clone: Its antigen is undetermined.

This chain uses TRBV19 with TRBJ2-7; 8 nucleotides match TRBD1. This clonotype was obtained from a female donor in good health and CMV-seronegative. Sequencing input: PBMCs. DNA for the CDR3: TGTGCCAGTAGTTCACAACAGGGGGCCTACGAGCAGTACTTC. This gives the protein CASSSQQGAYEQYF.